This T cell receptor (beta chain) is from a study of shared clonotypes between healthy human individuals. The authors ran unsorted PBMC replicate PCRs on 300 ng DNA, 30,000 or so T cell genomes. Authors' analysis steps: Junction-only immunoSEQ sequences carried no quality scores, so filtering differed. Clones were sequenced by immunoSEQ multiplex PCR, and TCRdb holds only the in-frame ones, with some missing. Clone size and the V and J calls come from that table; the DNA yielded D and trimming. The sample yields fewer than 600,000 clones, roughly four fifths seen once. A remark on this clone: Its antigen remains unidentified.

Study-level results: Tissues were not sampled, only blood, and their repertoires likely differ. Sequencing depth was a factor that was expected to affect clonotype sharing among donors.

Trimming left V 4 bases short and J 7 bases short, with 13 bases between. This CDR3 region has 13 residues. Germline values: CDR1 MNHNS, CDR2 SASEGT. This TCR was recovered from a woman aged 40-49 years in good health. Some clones in this sample may be carry-over from other donors' samples. V and J are TRBV6-1 and TRBJ1-1; D is undetermined. The sequencing sample was made of PBMCs. CDR3 residues: CASSVSNVLEAFF. CDR3 bases: TGTGCCAGCAGTGTATCGAACGTACTTGAAGCTTTCTTT.